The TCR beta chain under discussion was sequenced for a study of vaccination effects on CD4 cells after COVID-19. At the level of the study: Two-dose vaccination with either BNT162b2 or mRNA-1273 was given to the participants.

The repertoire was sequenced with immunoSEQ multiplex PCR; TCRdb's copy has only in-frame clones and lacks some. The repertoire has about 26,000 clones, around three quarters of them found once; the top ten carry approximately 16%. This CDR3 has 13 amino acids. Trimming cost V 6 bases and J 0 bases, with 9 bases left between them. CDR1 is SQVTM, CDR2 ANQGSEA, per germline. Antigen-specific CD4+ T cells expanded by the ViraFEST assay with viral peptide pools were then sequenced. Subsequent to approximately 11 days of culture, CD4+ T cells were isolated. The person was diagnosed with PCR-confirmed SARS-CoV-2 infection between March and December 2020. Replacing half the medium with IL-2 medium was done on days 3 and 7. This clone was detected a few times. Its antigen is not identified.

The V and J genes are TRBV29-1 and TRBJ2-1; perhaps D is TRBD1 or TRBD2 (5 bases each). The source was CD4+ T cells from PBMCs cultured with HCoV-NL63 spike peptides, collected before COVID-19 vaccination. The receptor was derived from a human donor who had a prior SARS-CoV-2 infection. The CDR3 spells CSVTGRSYNEQFF. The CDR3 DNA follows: TGCAGCGTAACGGGACGCTCCTACAATGAGCAGTTCTTC.